This paragraph reports one TCR beta chain. Its antigen is currently unknown. Sequenced by immunoSEQ multiplex PCR; TCRdb stores in-frame clones only, minus some. Of 100,000 to 150,000 clones in the sample, 80% to 95% are singletons; the top ten hold 0.7% to 0.9%. Germline CDR1 reads LNHDA; CDR2 reads SQIVND (reference sequence). V lost 7 bases and J lost 2, with 18 bases in between. The CDR3 is 16 residues long. The source of the sample is a study of OX40 agonist ivuxolimab in advanced cancers. The overall study: Each patient was given ivuxolimab into a vein every 2 weeks, at 0.01 to 10 mg/kg. Findings and caveats of the study: Expanded clones were, on average, more numerous among CD8+ T cells than CD4+. CD4+ and CD8+ blood T cells expanded clonally by week 6 at 0.1 to 3.0 mg/kg.

Autoimmune disease history or systemic immunosuppression barred patients. This rearrangement joins TRBV19 to TRBJ1-3; possible D gene TRBD1, 5 bases. This specimen was CD4+ or CD8+ T cells sorted from blood, taken in a trial of the OX40 agonist ivuxolimab. This receptor was obtained from an adult with an advanced solid tumor such as melanoma, head and neck, liver or kidney cancer. CDR3 nucleotides: TGTGCCAGTACAGAGACAGCGACTGCCACTGGAAACACCATATATTTT. This gives the protein CASTETATATGNTIYF.